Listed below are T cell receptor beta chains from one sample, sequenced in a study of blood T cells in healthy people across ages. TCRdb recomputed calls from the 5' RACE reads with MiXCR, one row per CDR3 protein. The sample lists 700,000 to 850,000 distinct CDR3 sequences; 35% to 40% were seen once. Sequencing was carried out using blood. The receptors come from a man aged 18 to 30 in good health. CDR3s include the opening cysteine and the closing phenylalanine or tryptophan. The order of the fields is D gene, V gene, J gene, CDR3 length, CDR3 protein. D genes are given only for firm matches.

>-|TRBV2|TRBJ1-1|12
CASSEGGTEAFF
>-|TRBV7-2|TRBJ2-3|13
CASSQPSTDTQYF
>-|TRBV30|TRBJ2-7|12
CAWGPREYEQYF
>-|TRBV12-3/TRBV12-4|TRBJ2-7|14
CASSFRGSLGEQYF
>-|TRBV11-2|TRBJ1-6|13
CASSLVGGLPLHF
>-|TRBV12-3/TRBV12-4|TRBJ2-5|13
CASSLTRLETQYF
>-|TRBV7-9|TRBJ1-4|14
CASSPPEGDEKLFF
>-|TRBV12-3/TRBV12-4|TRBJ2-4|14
CASSRVGAGDIQYF
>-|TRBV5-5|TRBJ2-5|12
CASSFEGDEQYF
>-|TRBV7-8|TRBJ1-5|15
CASSALGGTRQPQHF
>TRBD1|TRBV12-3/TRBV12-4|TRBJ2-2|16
CASGLIWDSATGELFF
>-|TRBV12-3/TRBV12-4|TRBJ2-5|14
CASSTGTEPETQYF
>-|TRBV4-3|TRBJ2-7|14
CASSQGTRSYEQYF
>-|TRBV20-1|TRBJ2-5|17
CSARASVGGLIYNEQYF
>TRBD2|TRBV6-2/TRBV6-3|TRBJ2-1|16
CASSYQLAGSYNEQFF
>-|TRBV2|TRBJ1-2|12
CASSDTGQGYTF
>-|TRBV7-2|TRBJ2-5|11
CASSLFNEQYF
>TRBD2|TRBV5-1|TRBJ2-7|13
CASTQRGDNEQYF
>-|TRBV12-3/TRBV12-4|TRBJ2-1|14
CASRPRASYNEQFF
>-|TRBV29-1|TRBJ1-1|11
CSVSGASEAFF
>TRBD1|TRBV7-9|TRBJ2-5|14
CASDRGQVQETQYF
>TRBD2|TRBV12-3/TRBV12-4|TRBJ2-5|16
CASSPGTSGGTETQYF
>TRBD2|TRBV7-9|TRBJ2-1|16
CASSSLIGGNINEQFF
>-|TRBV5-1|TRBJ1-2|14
CASSVRLRGYGYTF
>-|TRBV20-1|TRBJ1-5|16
CSASPRGTYFNQPQHF
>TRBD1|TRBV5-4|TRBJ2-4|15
CASSLARGQGNIQYF
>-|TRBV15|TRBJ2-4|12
CATRDPKNIQYF
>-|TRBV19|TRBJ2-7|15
CASSIDQGRGYEQYF
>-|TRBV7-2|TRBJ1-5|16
CASSLGGLLSNQPQHF
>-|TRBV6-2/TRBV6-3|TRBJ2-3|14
CASRKGEPTGTQYF
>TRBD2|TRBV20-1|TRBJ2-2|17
CSALGLAGDEDTGELFF
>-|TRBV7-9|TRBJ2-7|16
CASSLGPGHRSYEQYF
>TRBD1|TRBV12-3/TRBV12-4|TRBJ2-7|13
CASSPGQGHEQYF
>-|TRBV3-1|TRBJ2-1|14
CASSQAVRNNEQFF
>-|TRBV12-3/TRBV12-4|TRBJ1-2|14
CASSCEGFLCGYTF
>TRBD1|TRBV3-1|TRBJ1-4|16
CASSQSTRGLNEKLFF
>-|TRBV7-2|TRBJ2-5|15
CASSFRRGNQETQYF
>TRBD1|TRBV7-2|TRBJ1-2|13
CASSRGQGFGYTF
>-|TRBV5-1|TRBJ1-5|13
CASSWDTNQPQHF
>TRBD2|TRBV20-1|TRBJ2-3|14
CSAGGAGTGDTQYF
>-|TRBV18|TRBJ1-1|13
CASSQSSGTEAFF
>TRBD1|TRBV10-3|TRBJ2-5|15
CAIGTTGQGKETQYF
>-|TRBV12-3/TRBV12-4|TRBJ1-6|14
CASSLTVNNSPLHF
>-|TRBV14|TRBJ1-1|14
CASSPGMGDTEAFF
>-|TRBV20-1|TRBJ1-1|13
CSARDEVNTEAFF